These 3 T cell receptor beta chains were sequenced from one sample in a study of blood T cell repertoires in COVID-19. The method was immunoSEQ multiplex PCR; TCRdb's version includes in-frame clones alone and lacks a portion of them. Of 270,000 or so clones listed, about nine tenths are singletons. Sample: peripheral blood. The receptors were gathered from a woman in her twenties or thirties with COVID-19, enrolled during active disease.

The V and J genes are TRBV7-6 and TRBJ2-3; D gene ambiguous. The CDR3 covers 15 residues. V was pared by 1 base and J by 2 bases, with 10 bases between. Germline CDR1 is SGHVS and CDR2 is FNYEAQ. CDR3 bases: TGTGCCAGCAGCTTAGGTGCGACATCCACAGATACGCAGTATTTT. It codes for CASSLGATSTDTQYF.

The chain has TRBV24-1 and TRBJ1-5; 7 bases are shared with TRBD1. Germline V lookup: CDR1 KGHDR, CDR2 SFDVKD. V was clipped by 10 bases and J by 1 base; unmatched bases: 9. The CDR3 extends over 15 amino acids. This CDR3 is CATAKGDRSNQPQHF. CDR3 nucleotides: TGTGCCACTGCCAAGGGGGACAGAAGCAATCAGCCCCAGCATTTT.

The rearrangement links TRBV27 to TRBJ1-2; D not resolved. Deletions cut 3 bases from V and 1 base from J, with 12 bases between. Germline assignment: CDR1 MNHEY and CDR2 SMNVEV (reference sequence). CDR3 length equals 15 residues. The CDR3 bases are TGTGCCAGCAGTTTGAGACACAATCTTAACTATGGCTACACCTTC. Its protein is CASSLRHNLNYGYTF.